The T cell receptor (beta chain) under discussion was sequenced for a study of blood T cell repertoires in COVID-19. Across the whole study: Samples came from the United States, Italy and Spain, spanning acute and convalescent COVID-19. The analysed material was cDNA or gDNA that came from T cells, B-cell-depleted T cells, or PBMCs.

In the original processing: It was from reference gene primer amplification that nucleated cell counts were estimated. Using immunoSEQ multiplex PCR, the repertoire was profiled, and TCRdb retains in-frame clones only, with some absent. Clone size and the V and J calls come from that table; the DNA yielded D and trimming. The sample comprises tens of thousands of clones, 87% of which are singletons, and about 17% rests with the top ten. The CDR3 loop spans 15 amino acids. The germline V gene has CDR1 SGHTA and CDR2 FQGNSA. Trimming took off 5 bases at V and 1 base at J, with 12 bases between the two ends.

The chain employs TRBV7-2 and TRBJ1-5, with a tentative D call TRBD1 (5 bases). What was sequenced was peripheral blood. The TCR originated in a woman aged 55-69 years with COVID-19, enrolled during active disease. The CDR3 spells CASSPTGQSNQPQHF. The CDR3 DNA reads as TGTGCCAGCAGCCCAACCGGACAAAGCAATCAGCCCCAGCATTTT.